There are a few counts of the clone carrying this T cell receptor (beta chain). Its matching antigen is unknown. These data come from a study of T cell repertoires in cytomegalovirus infection. Points from the study as a whole: Individuals carrying CMV plus the relevant HLA were identified by cumulative frequency of public TCR beta families.

TCRdb re-analysed the reads in MiXCR, keeping a single row per CDR3 protein. This repertoire shows roughly 860,000 distinct CDR3 sequences, around a third found once; its top ten account for around 11%. From germline, CDR1 is SEHNR and CDR2 FQNEAQ (reference sequence). V dropped 2 bases and J dropped 3; count of bases not matched to a gene: 6. The CDR3 length is 16 residues. The genes are TRBV7-9 and TRBJ2-2, with 7 bases lining up with TRBD2. The sequence was collected from a human donor in good health (CMV status not recorded). Some clones in this sample may be carry-over from other donors' samples. Sequenced here: cultured CD8+ T cells from PBMCs, sampled from culture after CMV antigen stimulation. CDR3 sequence reads: CASSLFVGRDTGELFF. For the CDR3, the DNA is TGTGCCAGCAGCTTATTCGTAGGGAGGGACACCGGGGAGCTGTTTTTT.